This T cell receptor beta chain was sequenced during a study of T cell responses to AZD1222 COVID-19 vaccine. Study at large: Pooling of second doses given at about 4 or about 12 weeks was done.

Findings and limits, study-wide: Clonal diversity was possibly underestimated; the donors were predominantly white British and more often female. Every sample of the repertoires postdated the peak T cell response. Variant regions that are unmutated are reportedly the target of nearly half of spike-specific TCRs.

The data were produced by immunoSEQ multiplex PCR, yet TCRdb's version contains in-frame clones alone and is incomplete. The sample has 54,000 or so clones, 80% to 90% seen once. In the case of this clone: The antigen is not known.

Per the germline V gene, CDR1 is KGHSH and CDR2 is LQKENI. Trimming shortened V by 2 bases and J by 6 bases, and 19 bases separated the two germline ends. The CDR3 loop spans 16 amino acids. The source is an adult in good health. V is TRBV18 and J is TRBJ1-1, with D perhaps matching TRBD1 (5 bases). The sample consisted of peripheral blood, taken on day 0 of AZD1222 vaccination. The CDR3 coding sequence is TGTGCCAGCTCACCAGGGGGGACGGGGGAGGAGTCTGAAGCTTTCTTT. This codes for CASSPGGTGEESEAFF.